The 21 T cell receptor beta chains presented below share a single source sample, sequenced in a study of neurological immune-mediated disorders. TCRdb fed the 5' RACE reads into MiXCR, producing one record per CDR3 protein. The sample lists roughly 27,000 distinct CDR3 sequences, roughly 21% occurring once. The sample taken for sequencing was PBMCs. The origin of the receptors is a woman aged 55-75 years in good health.

The table lists this clonotype with many counts. The rearrangement joins TRBV5-1 to TRBJ1-2; D is ambiguous. The CDR3 sequence is 11 residues long. V was clipped by 7 bases and J by 2 bases, with 6 bases between them. Germline lookup yields CDR1 SGHRS and CDR2 YFSETQ. The CDR3: CASGDNYGYTF. The CDR3 bases are TGCGCCAGCGGCGACAACTATGGCTACACCTTC.

This clonotype has a count of ten or more. The chain links TRBV6-5 to TRBJ2-5; TRBD1 matches 8 bases. This CDR3 contains 15 residues. The V and J ends lost 1 base and 2 bases, in that order; junction bases with no gene match: 3. The germline gives CDR1 MNHEY, CDR2 SVGAGI. CDR3 DNA sequence: TGTGCCAGCAGTTACTACCGGACAGGGCAAGAGACCCAGTACTTC. Protein product: CASSYYRTGQETQYF.

The sample holds a few counts of this clonotype. The chain carries TRBV3-1 and TRBJ2-1, with 9 bases matching TRBD2. CDR1 and CDR2 from the germline V gene are LGHDT and YNNKEL (reference sequence). J was trimmed by 5 bases and V by 6 bases; bases with no gene match: 8. The length of the CDR3 is 15 residues. Here the CDR3 DNA reads TGTGCCAGCAGTCGGTCTAGCGGGGTGGACAATGAGCAGTTCTTC. It codes for CASSRSSGVDNEQFF.

The genes are TRBV28 and TRBJ2-5; a possible D gene is TRBD2 (6 bases). The germline gives CDR1 MDHEN, CDR2 SYDVKM. V shed 7 bases and J shed 6 bases, with 12 bases lying between them. CDR3 length equals 12 residues. The CDR3 DNA follows: TGTGCCAGCACGGCGGGAAGGAAGACCCAGTACTTC. It codes for CASTAGRKTQYF. Filled out from reference TRBV28 and TRBJ2-5, the complete variable domain reads DVKVTQSSRYLVKRTGEKVFLECVQDMDHENMFWYRQDPGLGLRLIYFSYDVKMKEKGDIPEGYSVSREKKERFSLILESASTNQTSMYLCASTAGRKTQYFGPGTRLLVL.

The table lists this clonotype with many counts. The chain has TRBV5-1 and TRBJ2-2; no firm D call. Trimming cost V 4 bases and J 4 bases, with 8 bases left between them. Germline V gives CDR1 SGHRS, CDR2 YFSETQ. There are 13 residues in the CDR3. Here the CDR3 DNA reads TGCGCCAGCAGCGCGGACCTCACCGGGGAGCTGTTTTTT. Translation: CASSADLTGELFF.

This clonotype came up many times. This rearrangement joins TRBV7-2 to TRBJ1-1, with D possibly being TRBD1 (5 bases). The V gene's germline CDR1 is SGHTA and CDR2 FQGNSA. Trimming removed 0 bases from V and 2 bases from J, with 10 bases in between. The length of the CDR3 is 15 residues. The CDR3 bases are TGTGCCAGCAGCTTAGCGGGCAGGGCCAACACTGAAGCTTTCTTT. This gives the protein CASSLAGRANTEAFF.

The rearrangement links TRBV30 to TRBJ2-6; D is perhaps TRBD1 or TRBD2 (6 bases each). The CDR3 runs 15 residues. V lost 2 bases to trimming and J lost 0 bases, with 8 bases between them. The germline V gene has CDR1 GTSNPN and CDR2 SVGIG (reference sequence). This CDR3 is CAWSRGASGANVLTF. DNA for the CDR3: TGTGCCTGGAGTAGGGGGGCCTCTGGGGCCAACGTCCTGACTTTC.

The gene calls are TRBV29-1 and TRBJ1-1, with TRBD1 as a possible D gene (5 bases). Trimming shortened V by 1 base and J by 4 bases, and 13 bases separated the two germline ends. The CDR3 contains 14 residues. The V gene's germline CDR1 is SQVTM and CDR2 ANQGSEA. CDR3 DNA: TGCAGCGTTGAAGCCCCAGGGAGGAGCACTGAAGCTTTCTTT. This encodes CSVEAPGRSTEAFF.

This clonotype showed up many times. The chain joins TRBV20-1 to TRBJ2-3, with 12 nucleotides matching TRBD2. This CDR3 is built from 15 residues. Unmatched junction bases numbered 6, after V lost 5 bases and J lost 3 bases. Looked up from germline, CDR1 is DFQATT and CDR2 is SNEGSKA (reference sequence). The CDR3 loop reads CSAQAGLAGTDTQYF. CDR3 coding DNA: TGCAGTGCTCAGGCGGGACTAGCGGGTACAGATACGCAGTATTTT.

The J gene is TRBJ2-1, the V gene TRBV5-5; D remains unclear. V was pared by 1 base and J by 6 bases, with 5 bases between. Looked up from germline, CDR1 is SGHKS and CDR2 is YYEKEE (reference sequence). There are 12 residues in the CDR3. In DNA form, the CDR3 reads TGTGCCAGCAGCTTGTTAGGCAATGAGCAGTTCTTC. Its translation is CASSLLGNEQFF.

This clonotype has a count of ten or more. The J gene is TRBJ2-2, the V gene TRBV28, with a tentative D call TRBD2 (6 bases). Germline assignment: CDR1 MDHEN and CDR2 SYDVKM. The CDR3 consists of 15 residues. Trimming removed 3 bases from V and 4 bases from J, with 12 bases in between. The CDR3 DNA reads TGTGCCAGCAGTTTTGCTAGCGCGGCCACCGGGGAGCTGTTTTTT. The encoded protein is CASSFASAATGELFF.

A note on this clonotype: A single base separates this from a much larger clone, so it may be a read error. The CDR3 region is CASSFLEWGGEGSYEQYF. CDR3 DNA sequence: TGTGCCAGCAGTTTTTTGGAGTGGGGGGGGGAGGGATCCTACGAGCAGTACTTC. The chain links TRBV28 to TRBJ2-7, with 7 bases that match TRBD2. J gave up 1 base and V 3 bases, and 15 bases lay outside the gene matches. CDR1 MDHEN and CDR2 SYDVKM come from the germline V gene. This CDR3 contains 18 residues.

A remark on this clonotype: Sequence at one end of the junction differs from germline and may be a read error. This rearrangement joins TRBV7-2 to TRBJ1-4; D is perhaps TRBD1 (6 bases). Germline CDR1 reads SGHTA; CDR2 reads FQGNSA. This CDR3 contains 15 residues. The CDR3 protein is CSSSLVAGVGEKLFF. CDR3 coding DNA: TGCTCCAGCAGCTTAGTTGCAGGGGTAGGAGAAAAACTGTTTTTT.

This clonotype was counted many times. This chain links TRBV29-1 with TRBJ2-2; no firm D call. CDR3 size: 14 residues. The germline gives CDR1 SQVTM, CDR2 ANQGSEA. The V end was cut by 2 bases, the J end by 0 bases, with 7 bases between. CDR3 coding DNA: TGCAGCGTTGAACAGATCGCGAACACCGGGGAGCTGTTTTTT. It encodes CSVEQIANTGELFF.

This clonotype showed up many times. The chain links TRBV7-9 to TRBJ1-1; D is ambiguous. The V gene's germline CDR1 is SEHNR and CDR2 FQNEAQ (reference sequence). V lost 7 bases and J 8 bases, leaving 17 bases between the germline ends. The CDR3 covers 13 residues. The DNA of the CDR3 is TGTGCCAGCACCCTTCTCGGCCCCCGGGAAGCTTTCTTT. Amino acids: CASTLLGPREAFF.

This clonotype occurred many times. The rearrangement uses TRBV29-1 and TRBJ2-7; D might be TRBD1 (6 bases). The ends were cut back, 8 bases at V and 2 bases at J, with 19 bases in the middle. The CDR3 is 14 amino acids. The germline V gene has CDR1 SQVTM and CDR2 ANQGSEA. The CDR3, as DNA: TGCAGCACCACGACAGGATCGGGGCCCTACGAGCAGTACTTC. As protein: CSTTTGSGPYEQYF.

The table lists this clonotype with many counts. The chain recombines TRBV5-5 with TRBJ2-1; 7 nucleotides align to TRBD2. Germline assignment: CDR1 SGHKS and CDR2 YYEKEE (reference sequence). Unmatched junction bases numbered 5, after V lost 5 bases and J lost 9 bases. The length of the CDR3 is 12 residues. In DNA, the CDR3 is TGTGCCAGCAGTTGGGGGGGGGGTGAGCAGTTCTTC. Translation: CASSWGGGEQFF. The full variable domain, its missing parts supplied by reference TRBV5-5 and TRBJ2-1, is DAGVTQSPTHLIKTRGQQVTLRCSPISGHKSVSWYQQVLGQGPQFIFQYYEKEERGRGNFPDRFSARQFPNYSSELNVNALLLGDSALYLCASSWGGGEQFFGPGTRLTVL.

A single count supports this clonotype. CDR3 loop: CASSLAGSGTYEQYF. The CDR3 DNA sequence: TGTGCCAGCAGCTTAGCGGGTAGCGGGACCTACGAGCAGTACTTC. The chain uses TRBV7-2 and TRBJ2-7, with 8 bases aligning to TRBD2. The V segment lost 0 bases and the J segment 2 bases; nucleotides outside the gene matches: 3. The CDR3 totals 15 residues. Germline V gene sequence: CDR1 SGHTA, CDR2 FQGNSA. Combining the CDR3 with reference TRBV7-2 and TRBJ2-7 gives the whole variable domain GAGVSQSPSNKVTEKGKDVELRCDPISGHTALYWYRQSLGQGLEFLIYFQGNSAPDKSGLPSDRFSAERTGGSVSTLTIQRTQQEDSAVYLCASSLAGSGTYEQYFGPGTRLTVT.

This clonotype has at least ten counts. The gene calls are TRBV20-1 and TRBJ1-6, with D possibly being TRBD1 (5 bases). V was cut by 6 bases and J by 6 bases, with 15 bases left in between. CDR1 is DFQATT and CDR2 is SNEGSKA in the germline V gene (reference sequence). CDR3 length: 14 amino acids. The CDR3 sequence: CSARDQGSNSPLHF. The CDR3 DNA is TGCAGTGCCCGCGACCAGGGAAGTAATTCACCCCTCCACTTT.

This clonotype has ten or more counts. This rearrangement joins TRBV6-2 or TRBV6-3 to TRBJ1-1, with D unresolved. The V and J ends lost 6 bases and 7 bases respectively, with 21 bases between them. This CDR3 has 15 amino acids. Germline-derived CDR1 and CDR2 are MNHEY and SVGEGT. In DNA form, the CDR3 reads TGTGCCAGCAGCCCCTCGGGGTTAGGTGTGGGTGAAGCTTTCTTT. Protein: CASSPSGLGVGEAFF.

This clonotype has a count of ten or more. The rearrangement joins TRBV10-3 to TRBJ2-1; 9 bases are a match to TRBD2. CDR3 length: 12 residues. Germline CDR1 is ENHRY and CDR2 is SYGVKD. V trimming: 9 bases; J trimming: 3 bases; junction bases outside the gene matches: 0. CDR3 residues: CAISGGYNEQFF. The CDR3 DNA follows: TGTGCCATTAGCGGGGGCTACAATGAGCAGTTCTTC.